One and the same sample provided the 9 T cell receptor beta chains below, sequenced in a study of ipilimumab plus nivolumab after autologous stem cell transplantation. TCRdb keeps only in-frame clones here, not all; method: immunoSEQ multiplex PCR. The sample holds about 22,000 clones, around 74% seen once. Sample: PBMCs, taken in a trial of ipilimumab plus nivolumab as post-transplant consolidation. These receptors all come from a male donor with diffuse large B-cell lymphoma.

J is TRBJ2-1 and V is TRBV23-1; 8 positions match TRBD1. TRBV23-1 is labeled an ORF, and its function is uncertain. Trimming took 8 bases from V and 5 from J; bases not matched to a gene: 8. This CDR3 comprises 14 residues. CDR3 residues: CASGLTGVDNEQFF. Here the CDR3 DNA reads TGCGCCAGCGGGCTGACAGGGGTCGACAATGAGCAGTTCTTC.

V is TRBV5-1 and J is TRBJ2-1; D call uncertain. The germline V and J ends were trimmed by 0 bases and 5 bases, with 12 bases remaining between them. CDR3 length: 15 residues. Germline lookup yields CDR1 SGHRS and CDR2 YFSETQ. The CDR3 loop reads CASSLVPPNDNEQFF. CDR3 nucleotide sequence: TGCGCCAGCAGCTTGGTCCCCCCCAACGACAATGAGCAGTTCTTC. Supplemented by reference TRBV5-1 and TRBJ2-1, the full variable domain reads KAGVTQTPRYLIKTRGQQVTLSCSPISGHRSVSWYQQTPGQGLQFLFEYFSETQRNKGNFPGRFSGRQFSNSRSEMNVSTLELGDSALYLCASSLVPPNDNEQFFGPGTRLTVL.

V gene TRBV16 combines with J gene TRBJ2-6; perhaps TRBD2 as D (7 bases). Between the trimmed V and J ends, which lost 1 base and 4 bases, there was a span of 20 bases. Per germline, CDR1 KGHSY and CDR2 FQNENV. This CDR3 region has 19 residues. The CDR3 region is CASSQYIGGLSSGANVLTF. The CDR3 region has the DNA TGTGCCAGCAGCCAATACATCGGGGGGCTTTCGTCCGGGGCCAACGTCCTGACTTTC.

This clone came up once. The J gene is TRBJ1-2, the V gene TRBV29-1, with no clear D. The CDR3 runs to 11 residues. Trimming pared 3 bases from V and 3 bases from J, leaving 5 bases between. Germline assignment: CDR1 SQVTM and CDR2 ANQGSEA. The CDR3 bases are TGCAGCGTTGAGAAGGACTATGGCTACACCTTC. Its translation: CSVEKDYGYTF. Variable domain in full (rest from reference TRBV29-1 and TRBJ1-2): SAVISQKPSRDICQRGTSLTIQCQVDSQVTMMFWYRQQPGQSLTLIATANQGSEATYESGFVIDKFPISRPNLTFSTLTVSNMSPEDSSIYLCSVEKDYGYTFGSGTRLTVV.

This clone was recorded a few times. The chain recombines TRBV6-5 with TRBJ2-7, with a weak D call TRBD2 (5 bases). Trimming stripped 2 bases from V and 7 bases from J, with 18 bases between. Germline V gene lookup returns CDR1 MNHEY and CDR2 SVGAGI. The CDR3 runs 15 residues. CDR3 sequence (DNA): TGTGCCAGCAGTTACGCCGGGTCCGCCTCGGGGGAGCAGTACTTC. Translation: CASSYAGSASGEQYF.

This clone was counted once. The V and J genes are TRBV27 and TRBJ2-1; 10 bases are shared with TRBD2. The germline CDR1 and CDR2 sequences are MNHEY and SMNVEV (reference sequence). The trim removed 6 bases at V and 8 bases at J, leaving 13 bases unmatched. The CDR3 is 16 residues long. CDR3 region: CASSLQSGRAVDEQFF. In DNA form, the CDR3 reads TGTGCCAGCAGCCTCCAGAGCGGGAGGGCCGTGGATGAGCAGTTCTTC.

CDR3 coding DNA: TGTGCCAGCAGCCCGGGACCCCAGGGCACCGGGGAGCTGTTTTTT. As protein: CASSPGPQGTGELFF. V usage is TRBV11-3 and J usage is TRBJ2-2; D possibly uses TRBD1 or TRBD2 (5 bases each). This CDR3 has 15 residues. Germline V gene sequence: CDR1 SGHNT, CDR2 YENEEA. The V end was cut by 5 bases, the J end by 4 bases, with 14 bases between.

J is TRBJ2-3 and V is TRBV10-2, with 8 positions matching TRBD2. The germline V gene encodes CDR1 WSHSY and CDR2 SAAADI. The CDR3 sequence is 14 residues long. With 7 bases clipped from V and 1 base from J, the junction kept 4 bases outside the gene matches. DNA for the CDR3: TGCGCCAGCATGCCTAGCGGGCGCACAGATACGCAGTATTTT. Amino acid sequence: CASMPSGRTDTQYF.

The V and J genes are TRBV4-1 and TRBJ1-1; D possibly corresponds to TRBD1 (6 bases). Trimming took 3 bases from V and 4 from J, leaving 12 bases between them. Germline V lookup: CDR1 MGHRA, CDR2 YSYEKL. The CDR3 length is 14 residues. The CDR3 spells CASSQTRGGTEAFF. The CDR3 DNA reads TGCGCCAGCAGCCAGACCAGGGGCGGCACTGAAGCTTTCTTT.